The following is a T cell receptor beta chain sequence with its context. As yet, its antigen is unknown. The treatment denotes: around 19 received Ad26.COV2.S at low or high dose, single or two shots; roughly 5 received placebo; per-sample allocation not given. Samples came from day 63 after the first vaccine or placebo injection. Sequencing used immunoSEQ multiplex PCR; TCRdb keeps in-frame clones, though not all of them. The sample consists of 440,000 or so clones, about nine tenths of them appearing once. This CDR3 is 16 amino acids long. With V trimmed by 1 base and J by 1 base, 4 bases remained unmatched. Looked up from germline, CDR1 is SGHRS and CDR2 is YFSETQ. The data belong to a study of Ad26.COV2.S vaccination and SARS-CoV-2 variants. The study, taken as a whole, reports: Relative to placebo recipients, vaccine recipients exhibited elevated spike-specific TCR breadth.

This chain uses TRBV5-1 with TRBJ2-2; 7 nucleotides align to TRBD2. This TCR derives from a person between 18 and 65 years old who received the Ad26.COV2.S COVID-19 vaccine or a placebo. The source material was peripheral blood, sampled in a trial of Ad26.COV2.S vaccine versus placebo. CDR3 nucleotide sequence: TGCGCCAGCAGCTTGTGGGCGGGGGTGAACACCGGGGAGCTGTTTTTT. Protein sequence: CASSLWAGVNTGELFF.